The clone carrying this T cell receptor beta chain showed up just a few times. This sample stems from a study of control samples from healthy donors and cancer patients. Generated by immunoSEQ multiplex PCR, the TCRdb table keeps only in-frame clones and is missing some. In the table there are 90,000 or so clones, around 87% of which are singletons. Germline trimming cut 4 bases from V and 9 bases from J; bases unmatched to any gene: 4. The CDR3 extends over 14 amino acids. Germline values: CDR1 SGHVS, CDR2 FNYEAQ. The source of this sequence is a woman aged 45-59 years in good health. The chain carries TRBV7-6 and TRBJ1-6, with 9 bases that match TRBD1. The sequencing sample was made of blood. For the CDR3, the DNA is TGTGCCAGCAGCTCACGGACAGGGGCTTCACCCCTCCACTTT. This encodes CASSSRTGASPLHF.